The present entry profiles one TCR beta chain with its context. Its antigen is unknown. The PCR made use of 60 Vbeta and 13 Jbeta primers. The assay was immunoSEQ multiplex PCR, and TCRdb's table has in-frame clones only and misses some. The sample holds 60,000 to 75,000 clones; approximately 73% are singletons and the top ten take approximately 5.5%. These data belong to a study of cytomegalovirus exposure and HLA in healthy donors. On the study more broadly: Previous work identified some 120 million unique TCR beta sequences from 200 million or so T cells.

Findings and caveats of the study: In a later analysis, V- and J-gene trimming of beta chains associated with a DCLRE1C missense variant, replicated independently. Within a later analysis, the majority of CMV-associated TCR beta chains appeared HLA-restricted.

V lost 2 bases and J lost 2, with 10 bases in between. Per germline, CDR1 SNHLY and CDR2 FYNNEI. The CDR3 is made up of 15 amino acids. This chain connects TRBV2 to TRBJ1-5; D not certain. Sequenced input: PBMCs. This receptor was obtained from a man aged 50 to 60 in good health and CMV-seronegative. CDR3 sequence reads: CASSESGVGNQPQHF. CDR3 nucleotide sequence: TGTGCCAGCAGTGAAAGCGGGGTGGGCAATCAGCCCCAGCATTTT. Complete variable domain (other parts from reference TRBV2 and TRBJ1-5): EPEVTQTPSHQVTQMGQEVILRCVPISNHLYFYWYRQILGQKVEFLVSFYNNEISEKSEIFDDQFSVERPDGSNFTLKIRSTKLEDSAMYFCASSESGVGNQPQHFGDGTRLSIL.